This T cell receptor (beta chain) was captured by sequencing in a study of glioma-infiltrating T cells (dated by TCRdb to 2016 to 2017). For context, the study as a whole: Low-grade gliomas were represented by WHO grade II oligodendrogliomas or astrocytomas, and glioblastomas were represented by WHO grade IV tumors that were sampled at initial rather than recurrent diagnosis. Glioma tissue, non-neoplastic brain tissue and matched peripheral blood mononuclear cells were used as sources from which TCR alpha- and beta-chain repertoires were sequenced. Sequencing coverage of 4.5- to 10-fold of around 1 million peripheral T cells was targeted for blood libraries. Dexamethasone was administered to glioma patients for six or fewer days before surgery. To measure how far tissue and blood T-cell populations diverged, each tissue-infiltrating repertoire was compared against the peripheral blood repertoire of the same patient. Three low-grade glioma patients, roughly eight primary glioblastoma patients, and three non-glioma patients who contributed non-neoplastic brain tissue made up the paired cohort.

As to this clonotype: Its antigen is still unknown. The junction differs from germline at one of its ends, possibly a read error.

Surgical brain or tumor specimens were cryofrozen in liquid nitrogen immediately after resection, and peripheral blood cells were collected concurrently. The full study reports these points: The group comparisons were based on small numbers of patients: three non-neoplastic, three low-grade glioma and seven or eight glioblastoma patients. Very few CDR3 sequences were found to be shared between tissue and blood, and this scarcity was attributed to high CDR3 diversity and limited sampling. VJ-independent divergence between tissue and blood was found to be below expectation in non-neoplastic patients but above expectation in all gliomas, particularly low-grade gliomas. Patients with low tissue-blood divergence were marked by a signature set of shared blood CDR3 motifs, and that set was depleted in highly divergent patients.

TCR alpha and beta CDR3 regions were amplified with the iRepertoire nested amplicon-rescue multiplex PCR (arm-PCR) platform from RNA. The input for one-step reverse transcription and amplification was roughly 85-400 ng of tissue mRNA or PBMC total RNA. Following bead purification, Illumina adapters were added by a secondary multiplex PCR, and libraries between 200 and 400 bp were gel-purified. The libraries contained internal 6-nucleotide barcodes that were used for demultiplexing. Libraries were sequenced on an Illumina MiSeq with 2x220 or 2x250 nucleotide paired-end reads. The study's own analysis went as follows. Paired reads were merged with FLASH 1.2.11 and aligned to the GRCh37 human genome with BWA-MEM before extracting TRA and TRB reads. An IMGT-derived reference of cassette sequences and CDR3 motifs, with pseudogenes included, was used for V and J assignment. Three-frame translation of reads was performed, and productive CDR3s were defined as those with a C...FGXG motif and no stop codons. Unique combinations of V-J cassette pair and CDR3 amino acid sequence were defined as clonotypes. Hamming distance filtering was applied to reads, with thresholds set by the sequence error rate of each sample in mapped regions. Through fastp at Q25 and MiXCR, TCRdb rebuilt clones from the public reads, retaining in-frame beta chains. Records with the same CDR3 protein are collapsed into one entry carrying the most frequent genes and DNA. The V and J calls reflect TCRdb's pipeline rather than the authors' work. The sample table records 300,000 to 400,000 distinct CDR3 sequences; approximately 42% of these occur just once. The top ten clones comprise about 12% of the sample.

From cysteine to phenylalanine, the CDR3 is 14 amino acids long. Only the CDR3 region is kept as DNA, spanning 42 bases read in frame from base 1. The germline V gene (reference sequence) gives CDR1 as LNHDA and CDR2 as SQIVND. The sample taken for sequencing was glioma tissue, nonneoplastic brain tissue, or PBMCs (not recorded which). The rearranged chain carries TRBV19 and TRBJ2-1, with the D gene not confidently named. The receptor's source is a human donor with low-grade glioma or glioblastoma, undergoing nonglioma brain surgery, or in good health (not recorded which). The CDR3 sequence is CDSSSRTLPNVKFF. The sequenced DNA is TGTGACAGTAGTTCCCGGACCCTCCCGAATGTCAAGTTCTTC. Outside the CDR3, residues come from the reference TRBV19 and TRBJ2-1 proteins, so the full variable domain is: DGGITQSPKYLFRKEGQNVTLSCEQNLNHDAMYWYRQDPGQGLRLIYYSQIVNDFQKGDIAEGYSVSREKKESFPLTVTSAQKNPTAFYLCDSSSRTLPNVKFFGPGTRLTVL.